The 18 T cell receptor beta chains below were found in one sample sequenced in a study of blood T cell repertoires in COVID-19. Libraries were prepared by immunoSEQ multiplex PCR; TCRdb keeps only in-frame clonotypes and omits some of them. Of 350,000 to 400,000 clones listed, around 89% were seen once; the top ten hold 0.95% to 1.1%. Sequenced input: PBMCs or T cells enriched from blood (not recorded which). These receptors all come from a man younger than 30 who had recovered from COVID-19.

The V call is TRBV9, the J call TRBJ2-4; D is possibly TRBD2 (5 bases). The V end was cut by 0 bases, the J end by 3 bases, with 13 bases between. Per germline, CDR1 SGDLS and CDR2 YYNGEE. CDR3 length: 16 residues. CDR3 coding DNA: TGTGCCAGCAGCGTAGGGACCGGGATGGGCAAAAACATTCAGTACTTC. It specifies CASSVGTGMGKNIQYF.

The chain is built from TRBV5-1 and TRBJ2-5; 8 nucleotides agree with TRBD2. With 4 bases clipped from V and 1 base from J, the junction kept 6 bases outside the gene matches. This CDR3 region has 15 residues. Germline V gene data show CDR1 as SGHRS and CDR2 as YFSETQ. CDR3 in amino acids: CASSPLGGGQETQYF. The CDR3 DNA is TGCGCCAGCAGCCCCCTCGGGGGGGGCCAAGAGACCCAGTACTTC.

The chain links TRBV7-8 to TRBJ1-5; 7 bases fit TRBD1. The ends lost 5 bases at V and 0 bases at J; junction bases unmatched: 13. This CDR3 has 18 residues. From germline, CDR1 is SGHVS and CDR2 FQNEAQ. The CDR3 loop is CASSVQQGIRGSNQPQHF. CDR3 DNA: TGTGCCAGCAGCGTTCAACAGGGGATAAGGGGTAGCAATCAGCCCCAGCATTTT.

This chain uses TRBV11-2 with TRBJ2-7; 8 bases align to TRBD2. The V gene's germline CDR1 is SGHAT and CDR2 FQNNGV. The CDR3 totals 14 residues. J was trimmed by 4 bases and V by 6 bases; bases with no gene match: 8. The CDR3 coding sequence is TGTGCCAGCAGTCAACTAGCGGAACCTTACGAGCAGTACTTC. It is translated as CASSQLAEPYEQYF.

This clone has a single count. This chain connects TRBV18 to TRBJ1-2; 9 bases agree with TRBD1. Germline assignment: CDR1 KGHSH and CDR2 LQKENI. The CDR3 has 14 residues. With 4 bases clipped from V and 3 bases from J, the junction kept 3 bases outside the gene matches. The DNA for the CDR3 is TGTGCCAGCTCACTTACAGGGGGCGACTATGGCTACACCTTC. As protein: CASSLTGGDYGYTF.

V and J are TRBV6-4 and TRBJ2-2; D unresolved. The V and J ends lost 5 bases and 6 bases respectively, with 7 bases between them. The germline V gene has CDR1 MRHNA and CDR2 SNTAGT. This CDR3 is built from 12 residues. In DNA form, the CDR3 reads TGTGCCAGCAGTCAATCGGCCGGGGAGCTGTTTTTT. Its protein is CASSQSAGELFF.

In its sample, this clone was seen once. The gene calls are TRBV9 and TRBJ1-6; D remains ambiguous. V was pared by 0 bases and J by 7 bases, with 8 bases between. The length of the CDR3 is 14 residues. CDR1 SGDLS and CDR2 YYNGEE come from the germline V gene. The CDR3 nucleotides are TGTGCCAGCAGCGTAGGCGCATTCAATTCACCCCTCCACTTT. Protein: CASSVGAFNSPLHF.

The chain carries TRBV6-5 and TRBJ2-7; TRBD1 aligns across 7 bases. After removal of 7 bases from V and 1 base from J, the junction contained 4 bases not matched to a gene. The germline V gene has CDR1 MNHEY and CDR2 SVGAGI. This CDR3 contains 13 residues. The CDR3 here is CASNRDRSYEQYF. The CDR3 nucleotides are TGTGCCAGCAACCGGGACAGATCCTACGAGCAGTACTTC.

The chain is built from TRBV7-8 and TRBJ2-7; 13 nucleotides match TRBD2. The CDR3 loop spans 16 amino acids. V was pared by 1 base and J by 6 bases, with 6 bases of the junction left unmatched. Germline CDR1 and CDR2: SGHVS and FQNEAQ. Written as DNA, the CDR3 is TGTGCCAGCAGCTTAGGTTCGAGACTAGCGGGAGGCGAGCAGTACTTC. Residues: CASSLGSRLAGGEQYF.

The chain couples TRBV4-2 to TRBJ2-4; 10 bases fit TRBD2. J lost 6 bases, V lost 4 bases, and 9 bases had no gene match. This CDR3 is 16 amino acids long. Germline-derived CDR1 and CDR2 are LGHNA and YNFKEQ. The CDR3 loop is CASSREAQRGGNIQYF. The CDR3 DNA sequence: TGTGCCAGCAGCCGCGAGGCCCAGCGGGGGGGAAACATTCAGTACTTC.

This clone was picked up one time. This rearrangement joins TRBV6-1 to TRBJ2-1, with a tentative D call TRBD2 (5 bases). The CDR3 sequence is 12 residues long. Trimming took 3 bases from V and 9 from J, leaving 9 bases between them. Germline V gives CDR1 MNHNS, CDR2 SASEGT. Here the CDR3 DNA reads TGTGCCAGCAGTGACGCACTAGGTGAGCAGTTCTTC. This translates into CASSDALGEQFF.

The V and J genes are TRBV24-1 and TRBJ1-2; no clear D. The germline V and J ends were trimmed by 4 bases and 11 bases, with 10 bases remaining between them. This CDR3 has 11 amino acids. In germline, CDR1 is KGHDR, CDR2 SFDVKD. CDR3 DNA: TGTGCCACCAGTGAATCAACCAGATACACCTTC. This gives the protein CATSESTRYTF.

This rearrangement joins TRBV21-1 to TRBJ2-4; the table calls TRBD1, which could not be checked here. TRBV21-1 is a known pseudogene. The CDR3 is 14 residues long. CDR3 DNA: TGTGCCAGCAGCGCGGGACAGGGGAAAAACATTCAGTACTTC. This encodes CASSAGQGKNIQYF.

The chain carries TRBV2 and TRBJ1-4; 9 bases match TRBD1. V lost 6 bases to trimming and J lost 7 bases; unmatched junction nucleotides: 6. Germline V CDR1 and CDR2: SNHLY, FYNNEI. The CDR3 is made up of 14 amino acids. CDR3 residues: CASREQGAGEKLFF. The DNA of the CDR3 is TGTGCCAGCAGAGAACAGGGGGCGGGTGAAAAACTGTTTTTT. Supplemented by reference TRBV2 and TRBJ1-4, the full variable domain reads EPEVTQTPSHQVTQMGQEVILRCVPISNHLYFYWYRQILGQKVEFLVSFYNNEISEKSEIFDDQFSVERPDGSNFTLKIRSTKLEDSAMYFCASREQGAGEKLFFGSGTQLSVL.

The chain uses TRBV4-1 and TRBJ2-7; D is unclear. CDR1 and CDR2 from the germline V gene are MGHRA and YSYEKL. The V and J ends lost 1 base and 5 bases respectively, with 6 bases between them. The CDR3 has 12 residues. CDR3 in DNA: TGCGCCAGCAGCCAAGTCGTTGACGAGCAGTACTTC. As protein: CASSQVVDEQYF.

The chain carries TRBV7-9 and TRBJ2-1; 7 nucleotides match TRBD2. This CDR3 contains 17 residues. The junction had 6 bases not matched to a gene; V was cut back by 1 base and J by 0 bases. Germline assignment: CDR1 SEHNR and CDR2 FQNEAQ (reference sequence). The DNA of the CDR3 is TGTGCCAGCAGCTTAGAGGCTAGCGGCAGCTCCTACAATGAGCAGTTCTTC. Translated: CASSLEASGSSYNEQFF.

CDR3: CASSMGLGDTEAFF. The CDR3 DNA is TGTGCCAGCAGCATGGGCCTCGGGGACACTGAAGCTTTCTTT. J is TRBJ1-1 and V is TRBV7-9; the D is unclear. The CDR3 spans 14 residues. From germline, CDR1 is SEHNR and CDR2 FQNEAQ (reference sequence). The V gene lost 5 bases and the J gene lost 3 bases, with 13 bases spanning the gap.

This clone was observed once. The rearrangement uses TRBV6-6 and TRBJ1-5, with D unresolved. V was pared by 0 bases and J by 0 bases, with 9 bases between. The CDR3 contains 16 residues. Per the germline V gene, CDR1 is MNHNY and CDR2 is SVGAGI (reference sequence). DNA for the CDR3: TGTGCCAGCAGTTACTCGACAAGTTATAGCAATCAGCCCCAGCATTTT. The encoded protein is CASSYSTSYSNQPQHF.